The clone carrying this TCR beta chain was picked up one time. What it binds is unknown. CDR3 length: 20 residues. J lost 0 bases, V lost 0 bases, and 13 bases had no gene match. Germline CDR1 SGHTA, CDR2 FQGNSA. Sequenced by immunoSEQ multiplex PCR; TCRdb stores in-frame clones only, minus some. This sample has about 85,000 clones, with approximately 90% found just once. The record originates from a study of graft-versus-host responses after intestinal transplantation. Broader study findings: The study found high graft-versus-host to host-versus-graft clonal ratios in allografts of patients with graft-donor T cell macrochimerism. With peak circulating GvH clone levels came an association with early post-transplant HvG declines.

The V gene is TRBV7-2, the J gene TRBJ2-1, with TRBD2 matching 8 bases. This receptor was obtained from a human donor who was the organ donor for an intestinal transplant. The sequencing here drew on unstimulated CD8+ T cells sorted from spleen or lymph node cells, taken before transplant. The CDR3 DNA reads TGTGCCAGCAGCTTAGCGACGACTAGCGCGGGCCGGAGCTCCTACAATGAGCAGTTCTTC. It is translated as CASSLATTSAGRSSYNEQFF.